One and the same sample provided the 20 T cell receptor beta chains below, sequenced in a study of T cell clonality in common variable immunodeficiency. Study results and caveats: Fewer deletions and N-nucleotide insertions were reportedly seen in common variable immunodeficiency TCR beta sequences.

No antigen is known for these receptors. Clones were sequenced by immunoSEQ multiplex PCR, and TCRdb holds only the in-frame ones, with some missing. Listed are 15,000 to 17,000 clones; roughly 4.9% falls within the top ten. Sequencing was carried out using peripheral blood mononuclear cells. These receptor sequences come from a human donor with common variable immunodeficiency.

In regard to this clone: The read is 3 residues too short to cover the CDR3 end, so that end is filled in from the germline J gene. The rearrangement uses TRBV2 and TRBJ2-1, with 9 bases that match TRBD2. Losses at the gene ends were 3 bases for V and 7 bases for J; bases not matched to a gene: 7. This CDR3 contains 15 residues. Germline-derived CDR1 and CDR2 are SNHLY and FYNNEI. The CDR3 loop reads CASSDIAGAGNEQFF. The sequenced part of the CDR3 DNA is TGTGCCAGCAGTGATATAGCGGGAGCGGGGAATGAG.

To note about this clone: Sequencing ends 3 residues short of the CDR3 end; the germline J gene provides the rest. V gene TRBV29-1 combines with J gene TRBJ1-1; 8 bases align to TRBD1. Germline CDR1 and CDR2: SQVTM and ANQGSEA. This CDR3 is built from 12 residues. Trimming took 3 bases from V and 4 from J; bases not matched to a gene: 1. Here the CDR3 reads CSVDRGPTEAFF. The sequenced CDR3 bases are TGCAGCGTTGACAGGGGGCCCACTGAA.

The sequenced CDR3 bases are TGTGCCACGGGACAGGCTGAAAATTCACCC. Amino acids: CATGQAENSP. The entire CDR3 is CATGQAENSPLHF. V and J are TRBV19 and TRBJ1-6, with 8 nucleotides matching TRBD1. Coverage ceases 3 residues before the CDR3 finishes, and the germline J gene fills in the end. The CDR3 is 13 residues long. Germline CDR1 is LNHDA and CDR2 is SQIVND (reference sequence). V lost 10 bases, J lost 7 bases, and 6 bases stayed unmatched.

With respect to this clone: Sequencing ends 3 residues short of the CDR3 end; the germline J gene provides the rest. The chain links TRBV19 to TRBJ2-1; 14 bases align to TRBD2. Trimming removed 7 bases from V and 0 bases from J; junction bases left unmatched: 14. The germline gives CDR1 LNHDA, CDR2 SQIVND (reference sequence). The CDR3 loop spans 20 amino acids. The CDR3 spells CASTYRGSGTSGGSYNEQFF. Partial CDR3 DNA: TGTGCCAGTACCTACAGGGGCTCCGGGACTAGCGGGGGCTCCTACAATGAG.

Worth noting for this clone: The junction and the germline gene differ at one end; a read error may be behind it. The read terminates 3 residues ahead of where the CDR3 ends, so the germline J gene completes it. This chain links TRBV5-1 with TRBJ1-1; tentative D call: TRBD1 (5 bases). There are 15 residues in the CDR3. Germline CDR1 reads SGHRS; CDR2 reads YFSETQ. Incomplete CDR3 DNA: TGCGCCAGCAGCTTGGCGGAGGGGCGGAACTCTGAA. It is translated as CASSLAEGRNSE. The full CDR3 reads CASSLAEGRNSEAFF. The whole variable domain, remainder taken from reference TRBV5-1 and TRBJ1-1, is KAGVTQTPRYLIKTRGQQVTLSCSPISGHRSVSWYQQTPGQGLQFLFEYFSETQRNKGNFPGRFSGRQFSNSRSEMNVSTLELGDSALYLCASSLAEGRNSEAFFGQGTRLTVV.

Details on this clone: The CDR3 goes on 3 residues after the read ends, and that part is filled in from the germline J gene. The chain recombines TRBV2 with TRBJ1-6; D uncertain. Trimming pared 5 bases from V and 7 bases from J, leaving 21 bases between. The CDR3 sequence is 17 residues long. Germline lookup yields CDR1 SNHLY and CDR2 FYNNEI. The CDR3: CASSHVDTFKENSPLHF. The CDR3 DNA, read in part, is TGTGCCAGCAGTCACGTAGACACGTTCAAGGAGAATTCACCC.

On this clone itself: The CDR3 goes on 3 residues after the read ends, and that part is filled in from the germline J gene. V gene TRBV18 combines with J gene TRBJ1-5; a possible D gene is TRBD1 (5 bases). V shed 5 bases and J shed 4 bases, with 12 bases lying between them. CDR1 and CDR2 from the germline V gene are KGHSH and LQKENI. The CDR3 has 14 residues. This chain's CDR3 is CASSRTGENQPQHF. CDR3 DNA (partial): TGTGCCAGCTCAAGGACGGGGGAGAATCAGCCC.

As regards this clone: The read is 3 residues too short to cover the CDR3 end, so that end is filled in from the germline J gene. This rearrangement joins TRBV11-2 to TRBJ2-6; maybe TRBD1 (5 bases). Trimming took off 10 bases at V and 6 bases at J, with 19 bases between the two ends. CDR3 size: 15 residues. Looked up from germline, CDR1 is SGHAT and CDR2 is FQNNGV. CDR3 DNA (partial): TGTGCCATCCCCGACAGTCCAGCCCTGGCCAACGTC. It codes for CAIPDSPALANV. The CDR3 reads in full as CAIPDSPALANVLTF. The whole variable domain, remainder taken from reference TRBV11-2 and TRBJ2-6, is EAGVAQSPRYKIIEKRQSVAFWCNPISGHATLYWYQQILGQGPKLLIQFQNNGVVDDSQLPKDRFSAERLKGVDSTLKIQPAKLEDSAVYLCAIPDSPALANVLTFGAGSRLTVL.

Regarding this clone: The read comes to an end 3 residues before the CDR3 does, leaving the germline J gene to fill in the end. V and J are TRBV19 and TRBJ2-3; 13 nucleotides agree with TRBD2. The germline CDR1 and CDR2 sequences are LNHDA and SQIVND (reference sequence). The CDR3 consists of 15 residues. Unmatched junction bases numbered 5, after V lost 6 bases and J lost 5 bases. CDR3 region: CASRTSGGAIDTQYF. The sequenced CDR3 bases are TGTGCCAGTAGAACTAGCGGGGGGGCCATAGATACG. The variable domain in full, with the rest retrieved from reference TRBV19 and TRBJ2-3, is DGGITQSPKYLFRKEGQNVTLSCEQNLNHDAMYWYRQDPGQGLRLIYYSQIVNDFQKGDIAEGYSVSREKKESFPLTVTSAQKNPTAFYLCASRTSGGAIDTQYFGPGTRLTVL.

About this clone: Coverage ceases 3 residues before the CDR3 finishes, and the germline J gene fills in the end. The rearrangement joins TRBV18 to TRBJ1-1; D might be TRBD1 (6 bases). CDR1 and CDR2 from the germline V gene are KGHSH and LQKENI. Trimming cost V 1 base and J 4 bases, with 13 bases left between them. The CDR3 totals 15 residues. CDR3 sequence reads: CASSPLADSGTEAFF. Incomplete CDR3 DNA: TGTGCCAGCTCACCACTGGCGGACAGCGGCACTGAA.

The CDR3 bases that were read are TGCAGTGCTAGAGATCCAGGGGCAACTAATGAAAAA. As protein: CSARDPGATNEK. The full CDR3 protein reads CSARDPGATNEKLFF. The gene calls are TRBV20-1 and TRBJ1-4; D perhaps matches TRBD1 (6 bases). The CDR3 end lies 3 residues beyond the end of the read and is filled in from the germline J gene. The V end was cut by 0 bases, the J end by 0 bases, with 8 bases between. CDR1 and CDR2 (germline): DFQATT, SNEGSKA (reference sequence). This CDR3 comprises 15 residues.

Concerning this clone: The CDR3 extends 3 residues past the end of the read, so its final part is completed from the germline J gene. V usage is TRBV20-1 and J usage is TRBJ1-1, with D perhaps matching TRBD1 (6 bases). The CDR3 covers 13 residues. V dropped 6 bases and J dropped 6 bases, with 17 bases sitting between them. CDR1 and CDR2 from the germline V gene are DFQATT and SNEGSKA (reference sequence). CDR3 DNA (partial): TGCAGTGCCCCGATTGGGACATACGCTGAA. Amino acids: CSAPIGTYAE. From start to end, the CDR3 is CSAPIGTYAEAFF.

Points on this clone: Coverage ceases 3 residues before the CDR3 finishes, and the germline J gene fills in the end. The J gene is TRBJ2-2, the V gene TRBV11-2, with 11 bases lining up with TRBD2. The V gene end was trimmed by 6 bases and the J gene end by 6 bases; junction bases not matched to a gene: 6. CDR1 and CDR2 (germline): SGHAT, FQNNGV. CDR3 size: 15 residues. The CDR3 sequence: CASRVGLADPGELFF. The DNA read from the CDR3 is TGTGCCAGCAGGGTGGGACTAGCGGACCCCGGGGAG.

A note on this clone: Read sequence stops 3 residues before the CDR3 end, and the germline J gene provides the missing end. The chain uses TRBV11-2 and TRBJ2-5; D perhaps matches TRBD1 (6 bases). V was clipped by 3 bases and J by 2 bases, with 7 bases between them. The CDR3 length is 13 residues. Germline V lookup: CDR1 SGHAT, CDR2 FQNNGV. CDR3 bases read: TGTGCCAGCAGCTTGGACAGTCAAGAGACC. This gives the protein CASSLDSQET. In full, the CDR3 reads CASSLDSQETQYF.

Regarding this clone: Read coverage stops 3 residues before the CDR3 terminus; the germline J gene supplies the remainder. This chain connects TRBV20-1 to TRBJ2-1; 13 nucleotides agree with TRBD2. V shed 6 bases, J shed 7 bases, and the junction held 6 bases outside the gene matches. CDR1 and CDR2 (germline): DFQATT, SNEGSKA (reference sequence). The CDR3 consists of 14 residues. The CDR3 sequence: CSATGLAGRNEQFF. CDR3 DNA (partial): TGCAGTGCCACGGGACTAGCGGGAAGGAATGAG.

With regard to this clone: The read ends 3 residues before the CDR3 terminus; that terminus is restored from the germline J gene. The rearrangement uses TRBV7-7 and TRBJ2-7, with 8 nucleotides matching TRBD2. Germline V gives CDR1 SSHAT, CDR2 FNYEAQ (reference sequence). This CDR3 has 15 residues. V lost 1 base, J lost 4 bases, and 6 bases stayed unmatched. CDR3 DNA, as far as it was read: TGTGCCAGCAGCTTAGGGCGGGAGGTGAGGTACGAG. Its translation is CASSLGREVRYE. The entire CDR3 protein is CASSLGREVRYEQYF.

As for this clone: From the germline J gene comes the end of the CDR3, since the read stops 3 residues before it. The chain carries TRBV18 and TRBJ2-7; no reliable D call. Germline V gene lookup returns CDR1 KGHSH and CDR2 LQKENI. Trimming pared 0 bases from V and 2 bases from J, leaving 11 bases between. The CDR3 length is 15 residues. CDR3 sequence reads: CASSPPTPSAYEQYF. Incomplete CDR3 DNA: TGTGCCAGCTCACCACCGACACCTTCTGCCTACGAG.

Remarks on this clone: The read terminates 3 residues ahead of where the CDR3 ends, so the germline J gene completes it. The chain joins TRBV11-3 to TRBJ2-3, with a weak D call TRBD1 (6 bases). The CDR3 has 14 amino acids. Germline V gene sequence: CDR1 SGHNT, CDR2 YENEEA. The V end lost 6 bases, the J end lost 2 bases, and 12 bases lay between the germline ends. The CDR3 bases that were read are TGTGCCAGCAGTCTGAGGGGGTACACAGATACG. Amino acid sequence: CASSLRGYTDT. The entire CDR3 protein is CASSLRGYTDTQYF.

As concerns this clone: From the germline J gene comes the end of the CDR3, since the read stops 3 residues before it. The V gene is TRBV19, the J gene TRBJ2-2, with 7 nucleotides matching TRBD2. V lost 4 bases to trimming and J lost 3 bases; unmatched junction nucleotides: 5. The CDR3 is 15 residues long. Germline loops: CDR1 LNHDA, CDR2 SQIVND (reference sequence). CDR3 DNA, as far as it was read: TGTGCCAGTAGTAAGCGGGACCGAGACACCGGGGAG. It encodes CASSKRDRDTGE. The complete CDR3 protein is CASSKRDRDTGELFF.

Frequency places this clone as medium-sized. Read sequence stops 3 residues before the CDR3 end, and the germline J gene provides the missing end. V and J are TRBV30 and TRBJ2-7, with 10 bases fitting TRBD1. The ends lost 0 bases at V and 1 base at J; junction bases unmatched: 3. Germline CDR1 GTSNPN, CDR2 SVGIG (reference sequence). The CDR3 consists of 15 residues. The CDR3 reads CAWSVGTGASYEQYF. Incomplete CDR3 DNA: TGTGCCTGGAGTGTAGGGACAGGGGCGTCCTACGAG.